This T cell receptor beta chain was identified in a study of CD8 T cells in Susac syndrome. Germline V lookup: CDR1 ENHRY, CDR2 SYGVKD. V lost 5 bases to trimming and J lost 4 bases, with 11 bases between them. This CDR3 has 13 residues. When the RNA was reverse transcribed, random hexamers were used with an input of about 0.5 to 1 ug. immunoSEQ multiplex PCR amplified TCR beta CDR3 across 54 Vbeta, 13 Jbeta. One entry per CDR3 protein, called by TCRdb with MiXCR from the immunoSEQ multiplex PCR reads. The sample has around 81,000 distinct CDR3 sequences; nearly 95% are singletons. Blood CD8+ and CD4+ T cells underwent high-throughput TCR beta sequencing. Diagnostic criteria defined recently for definite or probable disease were met by the Susac syndrome patients.

J is TRBJ1-2 and V is TRBV10-3; D is unclear. The clonotype comes from a human donor with Susac syndrome. Specimen: CD8+ T cells from PBMCs. CDR3 sequence reads: CAISREGIYGYTF. The CDR3 DNA follows: TGTGCCATCAGTAGAGAAGGGATCTATGGCTACACCTTC.